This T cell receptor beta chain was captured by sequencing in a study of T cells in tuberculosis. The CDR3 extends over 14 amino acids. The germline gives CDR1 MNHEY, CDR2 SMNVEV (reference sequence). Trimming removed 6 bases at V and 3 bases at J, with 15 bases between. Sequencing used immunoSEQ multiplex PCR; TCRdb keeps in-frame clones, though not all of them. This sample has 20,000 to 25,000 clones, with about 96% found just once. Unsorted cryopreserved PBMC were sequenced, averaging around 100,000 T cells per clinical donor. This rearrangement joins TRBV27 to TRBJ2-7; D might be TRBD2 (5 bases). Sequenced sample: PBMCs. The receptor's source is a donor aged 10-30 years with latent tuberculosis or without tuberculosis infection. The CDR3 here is CASSPWRTDYEQYF. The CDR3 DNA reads TGTGCCAGCAGCCCGTGGAGGACCGACTACGAGCAGTACTTC.